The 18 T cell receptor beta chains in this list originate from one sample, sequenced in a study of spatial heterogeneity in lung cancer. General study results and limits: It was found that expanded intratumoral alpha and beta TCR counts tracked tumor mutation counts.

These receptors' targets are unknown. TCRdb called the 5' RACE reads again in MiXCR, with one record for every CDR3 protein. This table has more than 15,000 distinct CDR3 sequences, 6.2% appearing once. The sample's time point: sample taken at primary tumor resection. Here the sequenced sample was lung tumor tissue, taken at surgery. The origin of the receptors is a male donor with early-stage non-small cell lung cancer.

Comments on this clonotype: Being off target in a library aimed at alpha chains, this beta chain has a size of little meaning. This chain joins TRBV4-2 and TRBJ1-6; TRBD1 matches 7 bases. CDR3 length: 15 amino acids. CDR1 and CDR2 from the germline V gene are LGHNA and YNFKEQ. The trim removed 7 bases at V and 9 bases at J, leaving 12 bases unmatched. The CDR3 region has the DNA TGTGCCAGCACCAAGAACAGGGGAGAACTTTCACCCCTCCACTTT. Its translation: CASTKNRGELSPLHF.

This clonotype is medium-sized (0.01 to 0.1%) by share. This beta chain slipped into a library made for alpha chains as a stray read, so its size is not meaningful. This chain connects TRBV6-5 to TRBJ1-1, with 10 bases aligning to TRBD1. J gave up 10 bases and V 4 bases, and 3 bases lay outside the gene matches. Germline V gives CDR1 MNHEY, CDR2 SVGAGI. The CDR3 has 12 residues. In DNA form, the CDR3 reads TGTGCCAGCAGTTCGACAGGGGGCAGAGCTTTCTTT. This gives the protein CASSSTGGRAFF.

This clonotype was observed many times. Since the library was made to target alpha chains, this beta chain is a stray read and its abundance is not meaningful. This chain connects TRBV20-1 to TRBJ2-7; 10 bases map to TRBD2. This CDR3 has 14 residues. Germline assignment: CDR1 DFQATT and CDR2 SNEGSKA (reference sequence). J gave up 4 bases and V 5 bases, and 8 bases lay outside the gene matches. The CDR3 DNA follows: TGCAGTGCTGCCTCGACTAGCGGGCTATACGAGCAGTACTTC. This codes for CSAASTSGLYEQYF.

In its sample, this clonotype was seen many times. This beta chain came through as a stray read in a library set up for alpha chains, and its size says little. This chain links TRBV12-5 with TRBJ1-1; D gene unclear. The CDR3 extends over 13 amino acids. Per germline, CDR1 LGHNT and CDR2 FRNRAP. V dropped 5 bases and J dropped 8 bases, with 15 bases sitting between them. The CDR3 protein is CASGPPFGSEAFF. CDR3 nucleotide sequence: TGTGCTAGTGGTCCCCCATTCGGATCGGAAGCTTTCTTT.

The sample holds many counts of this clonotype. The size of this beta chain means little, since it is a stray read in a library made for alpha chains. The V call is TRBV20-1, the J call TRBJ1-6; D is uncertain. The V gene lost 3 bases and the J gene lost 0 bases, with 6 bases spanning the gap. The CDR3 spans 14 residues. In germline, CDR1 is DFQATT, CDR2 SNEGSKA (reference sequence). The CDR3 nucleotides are TGCAGTGCTAGCGAGAGCTCCTATAATTCACCCCTCCACTTT. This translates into CSASESSYNSPLHF.

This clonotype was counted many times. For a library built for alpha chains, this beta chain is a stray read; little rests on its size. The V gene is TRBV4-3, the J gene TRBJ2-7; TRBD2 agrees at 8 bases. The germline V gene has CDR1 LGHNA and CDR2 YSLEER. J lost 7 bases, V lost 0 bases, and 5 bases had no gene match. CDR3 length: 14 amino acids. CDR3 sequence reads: CASSQEVTGGEQYF. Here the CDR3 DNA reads TGCGCCAGCAGCCAAGAAGTGACGGGAGGGGAGCAGTACTTC.

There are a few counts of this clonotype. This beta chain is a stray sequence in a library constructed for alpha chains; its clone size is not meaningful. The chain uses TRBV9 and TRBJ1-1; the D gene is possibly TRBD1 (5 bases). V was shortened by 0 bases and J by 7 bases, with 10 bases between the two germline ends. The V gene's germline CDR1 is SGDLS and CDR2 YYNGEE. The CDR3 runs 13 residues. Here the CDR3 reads CASSVVGANEAFF. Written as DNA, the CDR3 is TGTGCCAGCAGCGTAGTTGGGGCGAATGAAGCTTTCTTT.

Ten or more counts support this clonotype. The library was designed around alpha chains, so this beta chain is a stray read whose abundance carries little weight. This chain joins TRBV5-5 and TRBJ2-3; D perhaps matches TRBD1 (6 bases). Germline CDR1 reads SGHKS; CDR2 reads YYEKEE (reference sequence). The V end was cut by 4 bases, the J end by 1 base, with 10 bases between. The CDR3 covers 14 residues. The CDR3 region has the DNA TGTGCCAGCAGCCCGGGACATCGCACAGATACGCAGTATTTT. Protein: CASSPGHRTDTQYF.

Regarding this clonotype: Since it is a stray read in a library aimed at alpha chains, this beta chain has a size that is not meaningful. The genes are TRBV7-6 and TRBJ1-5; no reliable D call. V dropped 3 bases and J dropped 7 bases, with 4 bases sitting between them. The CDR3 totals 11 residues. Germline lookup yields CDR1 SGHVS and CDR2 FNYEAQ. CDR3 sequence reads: CASSLGQPQHF. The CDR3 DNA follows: TGTGCCAGCAGCTTGGGACAGCCCCAGCATTTT. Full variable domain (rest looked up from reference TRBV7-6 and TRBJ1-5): GAGVSQSPRYKVTKRGQDVALRCDPISGHVSLYWYRQALGQGPEFLTYFNYEAQQDKSGLPNDRFSAERPEGSISTLTIQRTEQRDSAMYRCASSLGQPQHFGDGTRLSIL.

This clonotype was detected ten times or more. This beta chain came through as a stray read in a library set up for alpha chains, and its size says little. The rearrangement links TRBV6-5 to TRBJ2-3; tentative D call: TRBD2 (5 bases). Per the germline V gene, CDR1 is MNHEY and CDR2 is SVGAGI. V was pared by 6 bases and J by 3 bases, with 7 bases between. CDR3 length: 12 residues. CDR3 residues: CASSPGTDTQYF. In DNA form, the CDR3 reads TGTGCCAGCAGCCCGGGGACAGATACGCAGTATTTT.

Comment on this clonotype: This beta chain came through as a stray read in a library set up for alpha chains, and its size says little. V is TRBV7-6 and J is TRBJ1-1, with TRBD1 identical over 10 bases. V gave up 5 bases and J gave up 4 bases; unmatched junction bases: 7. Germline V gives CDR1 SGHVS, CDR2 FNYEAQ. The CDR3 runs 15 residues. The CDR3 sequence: CASSAETGGRTEAFF. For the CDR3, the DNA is TGTGCCAGCAGCGCGGAGACAGGGGGCCGCACTGAAGCTTTCTTT.

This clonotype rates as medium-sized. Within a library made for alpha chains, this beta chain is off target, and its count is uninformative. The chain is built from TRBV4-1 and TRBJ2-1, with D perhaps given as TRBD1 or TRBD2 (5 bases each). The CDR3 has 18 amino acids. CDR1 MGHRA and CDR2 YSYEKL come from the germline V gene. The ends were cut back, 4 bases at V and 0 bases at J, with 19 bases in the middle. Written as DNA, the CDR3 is TGCGCCAGCAGCCGGGGACCCGCGGGCGGACCCTCCTACAATGAGCAGTTCTTC. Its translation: CASSRGPAGGPSYNEQFF.

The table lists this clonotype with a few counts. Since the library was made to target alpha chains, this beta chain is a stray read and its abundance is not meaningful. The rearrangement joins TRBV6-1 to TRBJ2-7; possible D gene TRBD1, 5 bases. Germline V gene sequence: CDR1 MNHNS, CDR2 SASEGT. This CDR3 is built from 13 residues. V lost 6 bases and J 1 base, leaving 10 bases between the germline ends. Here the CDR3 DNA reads TGTGCCAGCAGAAGGGGTGAGTCCTACGAGCAGTACTTC. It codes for CASRRGESYEQYF.

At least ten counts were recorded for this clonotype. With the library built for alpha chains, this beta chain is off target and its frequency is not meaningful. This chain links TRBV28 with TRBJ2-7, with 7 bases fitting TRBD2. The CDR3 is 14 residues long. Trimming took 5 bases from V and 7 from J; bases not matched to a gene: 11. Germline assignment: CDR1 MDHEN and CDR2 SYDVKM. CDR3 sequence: CASSSWREGGEQYF. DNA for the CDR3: TGTGCCAGCAGTAGCTGGAGGGAGGGTGGAGAGCAGTACTTC.

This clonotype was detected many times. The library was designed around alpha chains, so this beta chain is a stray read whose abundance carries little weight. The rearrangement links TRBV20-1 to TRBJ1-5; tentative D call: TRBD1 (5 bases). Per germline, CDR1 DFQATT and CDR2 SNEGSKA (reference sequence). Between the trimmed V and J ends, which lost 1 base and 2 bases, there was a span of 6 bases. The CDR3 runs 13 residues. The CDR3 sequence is CSARVQGNQPQHF. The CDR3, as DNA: TGCAGTGCTAGAGTACAGGGCAATCAGCCCCAGCATTTT.

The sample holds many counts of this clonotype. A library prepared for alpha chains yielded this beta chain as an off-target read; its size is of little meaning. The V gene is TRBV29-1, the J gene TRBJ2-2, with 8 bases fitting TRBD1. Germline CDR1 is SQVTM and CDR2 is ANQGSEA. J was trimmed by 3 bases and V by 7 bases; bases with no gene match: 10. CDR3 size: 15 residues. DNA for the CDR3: TGCAGCGGGTATCAGGGGGCTAGTGACACCGGGGAGCTGTTTTTT. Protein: CSGYQGASDTGELFF.

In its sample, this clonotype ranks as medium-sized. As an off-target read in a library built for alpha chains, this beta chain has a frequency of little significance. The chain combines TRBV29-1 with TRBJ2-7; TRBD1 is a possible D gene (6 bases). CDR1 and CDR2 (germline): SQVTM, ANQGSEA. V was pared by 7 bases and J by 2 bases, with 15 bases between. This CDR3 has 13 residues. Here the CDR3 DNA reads TGCAGCGCCACACCAGGGGAACCCTACGAGCAGTACTTC. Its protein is CSATPGEPYEQYF.

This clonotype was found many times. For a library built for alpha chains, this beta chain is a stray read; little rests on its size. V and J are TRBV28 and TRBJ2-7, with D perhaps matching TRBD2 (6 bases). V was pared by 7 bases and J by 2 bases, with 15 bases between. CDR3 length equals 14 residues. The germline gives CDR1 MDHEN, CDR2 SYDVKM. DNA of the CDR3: TGTGCCAGCATGGACCTGGGGAGGCCCTACGAGCAGTACTTC. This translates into CASMDLGRPYEQYF.